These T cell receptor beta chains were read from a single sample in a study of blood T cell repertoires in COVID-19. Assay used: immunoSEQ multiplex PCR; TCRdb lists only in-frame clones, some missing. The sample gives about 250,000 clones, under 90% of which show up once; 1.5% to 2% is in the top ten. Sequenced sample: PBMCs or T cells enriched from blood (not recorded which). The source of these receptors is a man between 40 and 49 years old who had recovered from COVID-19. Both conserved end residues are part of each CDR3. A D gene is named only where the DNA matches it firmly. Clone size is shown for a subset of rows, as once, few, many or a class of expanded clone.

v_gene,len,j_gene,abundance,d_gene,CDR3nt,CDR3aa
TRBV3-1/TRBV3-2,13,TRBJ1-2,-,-,TGTGCCAGCAGCCCGGATGGTGAGGTATCCTACACCTTC,CASSPDGEVSYTF
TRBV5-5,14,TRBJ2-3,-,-,TGTGCCAGCAGCCGTAGCTCTCGGGGAGATACGCAGTATTTT,CASSRSSRGDTQYF
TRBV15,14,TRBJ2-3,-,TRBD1,TGTGCCACCGGCCGGGACAGGGGCACAGATACGCAGTATTTT,CATGRDRGTDTQYF
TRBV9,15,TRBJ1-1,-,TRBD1,TGTGCCAGCAGCCCCCGGGACAGCGTGAACACTGAAGCTTTCTTT,CASSPRDSVNTEAFF
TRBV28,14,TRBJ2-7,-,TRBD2,TGTGCCAGCACCGTCGGGGGGTCGATCTACGAGCAGTACTTC,CASTVGGSIYEQYF
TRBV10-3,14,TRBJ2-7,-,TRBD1,TGTGCCATCAGTTCTTACCTACAGGGGAACGAGCAGTACTTC,CAISSYLQGNEQYF
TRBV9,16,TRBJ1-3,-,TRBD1,TGTGCCAGCAGCGTAGGGGGACAGGGATTTGGAAACACCATATATTTT,CASSVGGQGFGNTIYF
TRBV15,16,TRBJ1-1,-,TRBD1,TGTGCCACCAGCAGAAACCAACAGGGGGCTGGCACTGAAGCTTTCTTT,CATSRNQQGAGTEAFF
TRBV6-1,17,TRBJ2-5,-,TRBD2,TGTGCCAGCAGTGAAGGTTCCTTCCTAGCGGGAGAAGAGACCCAGTACTTC,CASSEGSFLAGEETQYF
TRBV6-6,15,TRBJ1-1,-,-,TGTGCCTGCTACACCGACTATGGATCGCTCACTGAAGCTTTCTTT,CACYTDYGSLTEAFF
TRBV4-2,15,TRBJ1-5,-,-,TGTGCCAGCAGCCAAGCCGGGTATCAAAATCAGCCCCAGCATTTT,CASSQAGYQNQPQHF
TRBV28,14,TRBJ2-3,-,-,TGTGCCAGCAGCCCAGGACAGCGCACAGATACGCAGTATTTT,CASSPGQRTDTQYF
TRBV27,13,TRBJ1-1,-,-,TGTGCCAGCCACAGGCTCATGAACACTGAAGCTTTCTTT,CASHRLMNTEAFF
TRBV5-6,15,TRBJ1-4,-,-,TGTGCCAGCAGCCACTTAGGGGTTACCAATGAAAAACTGTTTTTT,CASSHLGVTNEKLFF
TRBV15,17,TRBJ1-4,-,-,TGTGCCACCAGCAGAGATCCCCTGGGAGGGGGGGGTGAAAAACTGTTTTTT,CATSRDPLGGGGEKLFF
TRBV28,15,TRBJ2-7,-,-,TGTGCCAGCAGTTTAATGGCGGAAATCGCCTACGAGCAGTACTTC,CASSLMAEIAYEQYF
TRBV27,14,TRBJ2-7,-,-,TGTGCCAGCAGTTTGACCCCCAGACACTACGAGCAGTACTTC,CASSLTPRHYEQYF
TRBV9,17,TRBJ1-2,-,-,TGTGCCAGCAGCGCTCGAGAGGTGACTTCAAAGGACTATGGCTACACCTTC,CASSAREVTSKDYGYTF
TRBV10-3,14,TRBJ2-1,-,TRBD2,TGTGCCACCATTATAGCGGGAGGTCGGAATGAGCAGTTCTTC,CATIIAGGRNEQFF
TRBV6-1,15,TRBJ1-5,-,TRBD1,TGTGCCAGCAGTGAAGGGACAGGGGCGGGTCAGCCCCAGCATTTT,CASSEGTGAGQPQHF
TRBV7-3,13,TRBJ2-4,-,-,TGTGCCAGCAGCTTGTTTCATGAGGACATTCAGTACTTC,CASSLFHEDIQYF
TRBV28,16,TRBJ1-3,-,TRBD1,TGTGCCAGCAGTTTCTCCTCGACAGGGTTTGGAAACACCATATATTTT,CASSFSSTGFGNTIYF
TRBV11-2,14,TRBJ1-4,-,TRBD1,TGTGCCAGCAGCAGGGGGCGAACTAATGAAAAACTGTTTTTT,CASSRGRTNEKLFF
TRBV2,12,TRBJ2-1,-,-,TGTGCCAGCAGTTGGGGGCTAGATGAGCAGTTCTTC,CASSWGLDEQFF
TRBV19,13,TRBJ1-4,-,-,TGTGCCAGTACGGCAGCGGGGGGTGAAAAACTGTTTTTT,CASTAAGGEKLFF
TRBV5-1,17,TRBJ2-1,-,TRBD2,TGCGCCAGCAGCCCAGCGGCCGGGACTAGCTCGTCCGATGAGCAGTTCTTC,CASSPAAGTSSSDEQFF
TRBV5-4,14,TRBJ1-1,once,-,TGTGCCAGCAGGTTACAGGGAGTGGGCACTGAAGCTTTCTTT,CASRLQGVGTEAFF
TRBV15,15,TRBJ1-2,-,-,TGTGCCACCAGCAGAGAATGGGGCTTTAACTATGGCTACACCTTC,CATSREWGFNYGYTF
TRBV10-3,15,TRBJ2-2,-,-,TGTGCCATCAGTGAGAGGCAGGGAGGCACCGGGGAGCTGTTTTTT,CAISERQGGTGELFF
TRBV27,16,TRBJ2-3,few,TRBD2,TGTGCCAGCAGTTCGCTAGCGGGAGCGGGCACAGATACGCAGTATTTT,CASSSLAGAGTDTQYF
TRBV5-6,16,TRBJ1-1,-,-,TGTGCCAGCAGGAGAAGGTTAGGCGCGGGGAGCACTGAAGCTTTCTTT,CASRRRLGAGSTEAFF
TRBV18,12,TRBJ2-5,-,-,TGTGCCAGCTCACCCACGGAAGAGACCCAGTACTTC,CASSPTEETQYF
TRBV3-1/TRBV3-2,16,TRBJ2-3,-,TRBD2,TGTGCCAGCAGCCAAGTAGCGGGGGGATTCACAGATACGCAGTATTTT,CASSQVAGGFTDTQYF
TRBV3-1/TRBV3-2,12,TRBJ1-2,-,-,TGTGCCAGCAGCGAGGCATTACGGGGCTACACCTTC,CASSEALRGYTF
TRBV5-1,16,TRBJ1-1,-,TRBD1,TGCGCCAGCAGCTTCGCGACAGGGGTTATGAACACTGAAGCTTTCTTT,CASSFATGVMNTEAFF
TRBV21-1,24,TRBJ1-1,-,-,TGTGCCAGCAGCAAACTCCCCGCGCGTCCACCTTACTCAACCCAGGACACTTTGAACACTGAAGCTTTCTTT,CASSKLPARPPYSTQDTLNTEAFF
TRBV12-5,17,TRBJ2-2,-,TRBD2,TGTGCTAGTGGTTTGGCGTATCTAGCGGCGAACACCGGGGAGCTGTTTTTT,CASGLAYLAANTGELFF
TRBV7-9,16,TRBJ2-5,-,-,TGTGCCAGCAGCTTAGGTCTCGCGGAGGACCGGGAGACCCAGTACTTC,CASSLGLAEDRETQYF
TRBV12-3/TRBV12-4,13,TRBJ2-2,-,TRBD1,TGTGCCAGCACTTCAGGGGGCCCCGGGGAGCTGTTTTTT,CASTSGGPGELFF
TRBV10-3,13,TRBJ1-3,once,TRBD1,TGTGCCATCCGGGACAGCTCTGGAAACACCATATATTTT,CAIRDSSGNTIYF
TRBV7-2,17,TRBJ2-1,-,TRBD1,TGTGCCAGCAGCTTAGGGAAGGGGGCAGGGAAATTCAATGAGCAGTTCTTC,CASSLGKGAGKFNEQFF
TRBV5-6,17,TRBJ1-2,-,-,TGTGCCAGCAGCTTGATGGAGGGCCGACCCTTTGGCTATGGCTACACCTTC,CASSLMEGRPFGYGYTF
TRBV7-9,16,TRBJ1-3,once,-,TGTGCCAGCAGCCCCGACAATCGGGGCTCTGGAAACACCATATATTTT,CASSPDNRGSGNTIYF
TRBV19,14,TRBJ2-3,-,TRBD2,TGTGCCAGTAGTATAACGGGAGGGTCAGATACGCAGTATTTT,CASSITGGSDTQYF
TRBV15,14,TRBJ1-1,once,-,TGTGCCACCACGGACAGACGGATTCTCACTGAAGCTTTCTTT,CATTDRRILTEAFF
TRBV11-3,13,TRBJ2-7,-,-,TGTGCCAGCAGCTTGAGCGCCTTCGGTGAGCAGTACTTC,CASSLSAFGEQYF
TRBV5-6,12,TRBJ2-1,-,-,TGTGCCAGCAGCTTGGGTCCTAGCGCTCAACTCTTC,CASSLGPSAQLF
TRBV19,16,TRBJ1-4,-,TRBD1,TGTGCCAGTAGTATAGTAAGTGCTGGACAGGGGGAAAAACTGTTTTTT,CASSIVSAGQGEKLFF
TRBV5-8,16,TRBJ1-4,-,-,TGTGCCAGCAGCTTGAATGACTTCGCAACTAATGAAAAACTGTTTTTT,CASSLNDFATNEKLFF
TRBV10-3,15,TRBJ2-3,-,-,TGTGCCATCAGTGAGTCGTTGGGGGGATTGGGCACGCAGTATTTT,CAISESLGGLGTQYF
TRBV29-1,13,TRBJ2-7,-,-,TGCAGCGTTGGGCGGGGCCTCTCCTACGAGCAGTACTTC,CSVGRGLSYEQYF
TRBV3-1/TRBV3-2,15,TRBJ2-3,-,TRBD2,TGTGCCAGCAGCCAACCTAGCGGGGGGGAAGGGACGCAGTATTTT,CASSQPSGGEGTQYF